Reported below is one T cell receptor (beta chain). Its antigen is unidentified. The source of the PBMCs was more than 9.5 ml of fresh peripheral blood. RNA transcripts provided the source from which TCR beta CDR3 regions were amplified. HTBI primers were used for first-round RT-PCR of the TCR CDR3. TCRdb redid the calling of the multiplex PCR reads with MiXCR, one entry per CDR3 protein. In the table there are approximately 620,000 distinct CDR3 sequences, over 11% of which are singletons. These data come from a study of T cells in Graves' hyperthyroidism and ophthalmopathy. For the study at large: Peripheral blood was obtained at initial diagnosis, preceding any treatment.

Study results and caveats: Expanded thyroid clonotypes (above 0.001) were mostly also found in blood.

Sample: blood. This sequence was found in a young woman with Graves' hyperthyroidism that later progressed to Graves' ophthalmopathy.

CDR3 in amino acids: CASRSEGYEQYF. CDR3 in DNA: TGTGCCAGCAGGTCGGAGGGCTACGAGCAGTACTTC. The chain links TRBV2 to TRBJ2-7; possibly TRBD2 for D (6 bases). From germline, CDR1 is SNHLY and CDR2 FYNNEI. V was clipped by 6 bases and J by 3 bases, with 9 bases between them. This CDR3 has 12 residues.